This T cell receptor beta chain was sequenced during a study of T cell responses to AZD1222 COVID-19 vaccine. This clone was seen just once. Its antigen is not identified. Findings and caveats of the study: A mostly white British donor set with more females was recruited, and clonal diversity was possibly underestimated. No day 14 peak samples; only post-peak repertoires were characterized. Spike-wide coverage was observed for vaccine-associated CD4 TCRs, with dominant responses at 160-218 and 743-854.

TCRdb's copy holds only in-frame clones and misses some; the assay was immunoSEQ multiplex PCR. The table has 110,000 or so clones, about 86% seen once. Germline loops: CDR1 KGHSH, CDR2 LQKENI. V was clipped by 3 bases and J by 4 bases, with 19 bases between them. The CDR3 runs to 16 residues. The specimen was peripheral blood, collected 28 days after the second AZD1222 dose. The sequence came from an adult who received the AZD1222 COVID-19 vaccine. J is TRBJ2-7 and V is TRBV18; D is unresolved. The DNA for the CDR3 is TGTGCCAGCTCACCTAAGGGTGGCGCGGAGAAATACGAGCAGTACTTC. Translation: CASSPKGGAEKYEQYF.